These T cell receptor beta chains were read from a single sample in a study of cytomegalovirus exposure and HLA in healthy donors. The method was immunoSEQ multiplex PCR; TCRdb's version includes in-frame clones alone and lacks a portion of them. Found here are some 240,000 clones, roughly 84% of them singletons; the top ten hold 1.5% to 2.5%. Sequencing was done on a sample of PBMCs. All receptors come from a woman aged 18-35 years in good health and CMV-seropositive. The CDR3 runs from the conserved cysteine through the conserved F or W. The order of the fields is V gene, J gene, CDR3 protein.

>TRBV25-1|TRBJ2-7
CASSEAGTYEQYF
>TRBV27|TRBJ2-2
CASTMGGAGELFF
>TRBV5-1|TRBJ2-1
CASSLGDVAGGQNEQFF
>TRBV6-5|TRBJ2-1
CASSYSGQGAGNEQFF
>TRBV5-1|TRBJ2-7
CASSLSGPTYEQYF
>TRBV5-6|TRBJ2-3
CASSLEGLAGALSTDTQYF
>TRBV30|TRBJ2-1
CAWATSGSLNNEQFF
>TRBV5-4|TRBJ1-5
CASSAGGTSNQPQHF
>TRBV2|TRBJ2-7
CASSGSVTRGLGEQYF
>TRBV5-1|TRBJ2-7
CASSLTWTAGTRSYEQYF
>TRBV30|TRBJ1-4
CAWSLTRYNEKLFF
>TRBV7-9|TRBJ1-5
CASSLVGGTQPQHF
>TRBV14|TRBJ1-4
CASSDDRGLPTNEKLFF
>TRBV5-4|TRBJ2-7
CASSLVAGGAEQYF
>TRBV11-2|TRBJ2-7
CASSRSGKGAYEQYF
>TRBV27|TRBJ1-5
CASRFLAGTNQPQHF
>TRBV6-1|TRBJ1-2
CASTPTGTVGGYTF
>TRBV19|TRBJ1-1
CASSPQHDTEAFF
>TRBV5-4|TRBJ2-5
CASSLLGQGIQETQYF
>TRBV7-3|TRBJ2-7
CASSRGPGQGAYEQYF
>TRBV11-2|TRBJ2-7
CASSTAAAGHEQYF
>TRBV5-1|TRBJ2-1
CASSRLAGSSYNEQFF